These T cell receptor beta chains were read from a single sample in a study of cytomegalovirus exposure and HLA in healthy donors. Measured with immunoSEQ multiplex PCR; TCRdb has only the in-frame clones, and not every one. The profile shows 180,000 or so clones, 60% to 80% of them singletons. Sequencing was performed on PBMCs. The receptors were gathered from a middle-aged woman in good health and CMV-seropositive. Each CDR3 is given with its conserved first and last residue. A D gene is named only where the DNA matches it firmly. The listing skips clone size in some rows; elsewhere it reads once, few, many or a size class.

J gene: TRBJ2-3; D gene: .; V gene: TRBV10-3; clone size: .; CDR3 length: 13; CDR3 DNA: TGTGCCATCAGGTTAGCAGGCACAGATACGCAGTATTTT; CDR3 protein: CAIRLAGTDTQYF
J gene: TRBJ1-4; D gene: .; V gene: TRBV14; clone size: .; CDR3 length: 13; CDR3 DNA: TGTGCCAGCAGCCGAGGTCCTAATGAAAAACTGTTTTTT; CDR3 protein: CASSRGPNEKLFF
J gene: TRBJ1-4; D gene: .; V gene: TRBV6-6; clone size: .; CDR3 length: 10; CDR3 DNA: TGTGCCAGCGAGTCCGAAAAACTGTTTTTT; CDR3 protein: CASESEKLFF
J gene: TRBJ1-1; D gene: TRBD1; V gene: TRBV7-3; clone size: .; CDR3 length: 17; CDR3 DNA: TGTGCCAGCAGCCTAACCCCCACAGGGGGCGGGAACACTGAAGCTTTCTTT; CDR3 protein: CASSLTPTGGGNTEAFF
J gene: TRBJ1-2; D gene: TRBD1; V gene: TRBV10-3; clone size: .; CDR3 length: 16; CDR3 DNA: TGTGCCATCAGTGATAGGGACAGGGATAAAATATATGGCTACACCTTC; CDR3 protein: CAISDRDRDKIYGYTF
J gene: TRBJ2-1; D gene: TRBD2; V gene: TRBV4-2; clone size: .; CDR3 length: 15; CDR3 DNA: TGTGCCAGCAGCCAAGATTTAAGCGGGGACAATGAGCAGTTCTTC; CDR3 protein: CASSQDLSGDNEQFF
J gene: TRBJ2-1; D gene: .; V gene: TRBV5-1; clone size: .; CDR3 length: 15; CDR3 DNA: TGCGCCAGCAGAATACAGGGCGGCTCCTACAATGAGCAGTTCTTC; CDR3 protein: CASRIQGGSYNEQFF
J gene: TRBJ2-7; D gene: .; V gene: TRBV28; clone size: .; CDR3 length: 14; CDR3 DNA: TGTGCCAGCAGTGTCGGCAGGGTTCTATACGAGCAGTACTTC; CDR3 protein: CASSVGRVLYEQYF
J gene: TRBJ2-5; D gene: TRBD2; V gene: TRBV7-2; clone size: once; CDR3 length: 17; CDR3 DNA: TGTGCCAGCAGCGGGGGGGTAGGGAACGGGTATCAAGAGACCCAGTACTTC; CDR3 protein: CASSGGVGNGYQETQYF
J gene: TRBJ1-2; D gene: .; V gene: TRBV7-9; clone size: .; CDR3 length: 12; CDR3 DNA: TGTGCCAGCAGCCCAGACAGCTATGGCTACACCTTC; CDR3 protein: CASSPDSYGYTF
J gene: TRBJ2-2; D gene: TRBD1; V gene: TRBV6-6; clone size: .; CDR3 length: 16; CDR3 DNA: TGTGCCAGCAGTCCCAGGACAGGGGGTCTCACCGGGGAGCTGTTTTTT; CDR3 protein: CASSPRTGGLTGELFF
J gene: TRBJ2-6; D gene: TRBD2; V gene: TRBV6-5; clone size: .; CDR3 length: 15; CDR3 DNA: TGTGCCAGCCATTCGGGGGGTACCGGGGCCAACGTCCTGACTTTC; CDR3 protein: CASHSGGTGANVLTF
J gene: TRBJ1-1; D gene: TRBD1; V gene: TRBV28; clone size: .; CDR3 length: 15; CDR3 DNA: TGTGCCAGCAGTTTACTAGGGGACAGGGACACTGAAGCTTTCTTT; CDR3 protein: CASSLLGDRDTEAFF
J gene: TRBJ2-5; D gene: .; V gene: TRBV2; clone size: .; CDR3 length: 13; CDR3 DNA: TGTGCCAGCAGTGAACCAGGGCTAGAGACCCAGTACTTC; CDR3 protein: CASSEPGLETQYF
J gene: TRBJ2-3; D gene: TRBD1; V gene: TRBV29-1; clone size: few; CDR3 length: 16; CDR3 DNA: TGCAGCGTCACGAGTTTAGACAGGGGATCCACAGATACGCAGTATTTT; CDR3 protein: CSVTSLDRGSTDTQYF
J gene: TRBJ2-7; D gene: .; V gene: TRBV5-1; clone size: .; CDR3 length: 18; CDR3 DNA: TGCGCCAGCAGCTCGCCCTGGGGCACCTCACACCGGTCCTACGAGCAGTACTTC; CDR3 protein: CASSSPWGTSHRSYEQYF
J gene: TRBJ1-3; D gene: TRBD1; V gene: TRBV28; clone size: .; CDR3 length: 15; CDR3 DNA: TGTGCCAGCTGCCGAATCGGGACAGGGGGAAACACCATATATTTT; CDR3 protein: CASCRIGTGGNTIYF
J gene: TRBJ2-5; D gene: .; V gene: TRBV29-1; clone size: .; CDR3 length: 14; CDR3 DNA: TGCAGCGCTGGGGGAGGGGGATCAACGGAGACCCAGTACTTC; CDR3 protein: CSAGGGGSTETQYF
J gene: TRBJ1-1; D gene: .; V gene: TRBV7-8; clone size: .; CDR3 length: 12; CDR3 DNA: TGTGCCAGCAGCTTAGTCTCCGGTGAAGCTTTCTTT; CDR3 protein: CASSLVSGEAFF
J gene: TRBJ2-7; D gene: TRBD1; V gene: TRBV7-9; clone size: .; CDR3 length: 15; CDR3 DNA: TGTGCCAGCAGTCAACAGGGGATTACTCCCTACGAGCAGTACTTC; CDR3 protein: CASSQQGITPYEQYF
J gene: TRBJ2-3; D gene: TRBD2; V gene: TRBV19; clone size: .; CDR3 length: 14; CDR3 DNA: TGTGCCAGTGGCGGACTAGCGGACACAGATACGCAGTATTTT; CDR3 protein: CASGGLADTDTQYF
J gene: TRBJ1-2; D gene: .; V gene: TRBV7-9; clone size: .; CDR3 length: 13; CDR3 DNA: TGTGCCAGCAGCTCATGGAGCCGGGAGGGCTACACCTTC; CDR3 protein: CASSSWSREGYTF
J gene: TRBJ2-1; D gene: TRBD1; V gene: TRBV11-1; clone size: .; CDR3 length: 18; CDR3 DNA: TGTGCCAGCAGCTTGGGACAGGGTAGGGCCGGGGTCTACAATGAGCAGTTCTTC; CDR3 protein: CASSLGQGRAGVYNEQFF
J gene: TRBJ2-2; D gene: TRBD2; V gene: TRBV5-1; clone size: .; CDR3 length: 16; CDR3 DNA: TGCGCCAGCAGCACCAGACTAGCGGGGGGGAACGGGGAGCTGTTTTTT; CDR3 protein: CASSTRLAGGNGELFF
J gene: TRBJ2-4; D gene: TRBD1; V gene: TRBV19; clone size: .; CDR3 length: 14; CDR3 DNA: TGTGCCAGTAGTATCAGGGGGGCCAAAAACATTCAGTACTTC; CDR3 protein: CASSIRGAKNIQYF
J gene: TRBJ1-1; D gene: .; V gene: TRBV29-1; clone size: .; CDR3 length: 15; CDR3 DNA: TGCAGCGTTGAAGGCGGGAGGGGTTACCAATACGAAGCTTTCTTT; CDR3 protein: CSVEGGRGYQYEAFF
J gene: TRBJ1-2; D gene: TRBD1; V gene: TRBV19; clone size: few; CDR3 length: 15; CDR3 DNA: TGTGCCAGTAGTCTCCAGGGGGACCTGATTTATGGCTACACCTTC; CDR3 protein: CASSLQGDLIYGYTF
J gene: TRBJ2-2; D gene: .; V gene: TRBV29-1; clone size: .; CDR3 length: 14; CDR3 DNA: TGCAGCGTTGGGAGGCAGACGAACACCGGGGAGCTGTTTTTT; CDR3 protein: CSVGRQTNTGELFF
J gene: TRBJ1-1; D gene: .; V gene: TRBV6-5; clone size: .; CDR3 length: 13; CDR3 DNA: TGTGCCAGCAGTTCGGGACTGGAGACTGAAGCTTTCTTT; CDR3 protein: CASSSGLETEAFF
J gene: TRBJ2-1; D gene: TRBD2; V gene: TRBV4-2; clone size: .; CDR3 length: 17; CDR3 DNA: TGTGCCAGCAGCCACGGCAGACTAGCGGGAGGGAGTGATGAGCAGTTCTTC; CDR3 protein: CASSHGRLAGGSDEQFF
J gene: TRBJ2-3; D gene: TRBD2; V gene: TRBV2; clone size: .; CDR3 length: 18; CDR3 DNA: TGTGCCAGCAGCGAGCTCCCTCGAGGGCGGGAGACCTCAGATACGCAGTATTTT; CDR3 protein: CASSELPRGRETSDTQYF